A selection of T cell receptor beta chains follows, all from one sample in a study of cytomegalovirus exposure and HLA in healthy donors. TCRdb's copy holds only in-frame clones and misses some; the assay was immunoSEQ multiplex PCR. This table holds some 120,000 clones, 81% found once. Sequenced input: PBMCs. The source is a man between 18 and 29 years old in good health and CMV-seropositive. The CDR3 runs from the conserved cysteine through the conserved F or W. Fields, in order: V gene, J gene, D gene, clone size, CDR3 protein, CDR3 DNA. The D gene is left open where the match is weak. Only part of the rows carry a size: once, few, many, or a class if the clone is expanded.

TRBV5-4	TRBJ2-6	TRBD1	NA	CASSPGQELSGANVLTF	TGTGCCAGCAGCCCGGGACAGGAGCTGAGTGGGGCCAACGTCCTGACTTTC
TRBV18	TRBJ1-1	TRBD1	NA	CASSPLGTAALEAFF	TGTGCCAGCTCACCACTCGGGACAGCCGCCCTGGAAGCTTTCTTT
TRBV6-5	TRBJ2-3	NA	NA	CASSSPRVTDTQYF	TGTGCCAGCAGTTCCCCCAGGGTTACAGATACGCAGTATTTT
TRBV5-1	TRBJ2-1	NA	NA	CASSTSRVVSHNEQFF	TGCGCCAGCAGCACCTCCAGGGTGGTGAGTCACAATGAGCAGTTCTTC
TRBV2	TRBJ2-3	NA	NA	CASSGIGLDKSSTDTQYF	TGTGCCAGCAGTGGTATAGGGTTGGACAAATCTAGCACAGATACGCAGTATTTT
TRBV6-1	TRBJ1-2	NA	once	CASSERQEPPPSLDGYTF	TGTGCCAGCAGTGAACGACAGGAACCCCCCCCGAGTTTGGATGGCTACACCTTC
TRBV6-6	TRBJ2-7	NA	NA	CASSSERTVREQYF	TGTGCCAGCAGTTCGGAGAGGACAGTTCGCGAGCAGTACTTC
TRBV19	TRBJ1-4	NA	NA	CASGKGLSKLFF	TGTGCCTCCGGGAAGGGACTTTCAAAACTGTTTTTT
TRBV4-3	TRBJ1-2	NA	once	CASSQEQRGSYGYTF	TGCGCCAGCAGCCAAGAACAGAGGGGGAGCTATGGCTACACCTTC
TRBV7-9	TRBJ2-1	TRBD2	few	CSSSRLAGGNDEQFF	TGTTCCAGCAGCAGACTAGCGGGGGGGAACGATGAGCAGTTCTTC
TRBV19	TRBJ2-3	TRBD2	NA	CASSRTSGANPSTDTQYF	TGTGCCAGTAGTAGAACTAGCGGGGCGAACCCTAGCACAGATACGCAGTATTTT
TRBV4-2	TRBJ2-5	NA	NA	CASSPAVGGFVETQYF	TGTGCCAGCAGCCCGGCGGTGGGTGGGTTTGTAGAGACCCAGTACTTC
TRBV7-9	TRBJ2-7	NA	NA	CASSMAGGYEQYF	TGTGCCAGCAGTATGGCGGGCGGCTACGAGCAGTACTTC
TRBV4-1	TRBJ2-3	NA	NA	CASSLGPTDTQYF	TGCGCCAGCAGCCTGGGGCCCACAGATACGCAGTATTTT
TRBV7-2	TRBJ2-3	TRBD2	NA	CASSLVSGTSGGDTQYF	TGTGCCAGCAGCTTAGTTTCGGGGACTAGCGGGGGAGATACGCAGTATTTT
TRBV18	TRBJ2-5	NA	NA	CASSQHLGGQETQYF	TGTGCCAGCTCACAACACCTGGGGGGCCAAGAGACCCAGTACTTC
TRBV6-5	TRBJ1-4	NA	few	CASSYSGGGNNEKLFF	TGTGCCAGCAGTTACTCTGGTGGCGGAAACAATGAAAAACTGTTTTTT
TRBV18	TRBJ2-2	NA	NA	CASSPMSRNTGELFF	TGTGCCAGCTCACCAATGAGTCGAAACACCGGGGAGCTGTTTTTT
TRBV9	TRBJ2-1	TRBD1	NA	CASSVAPDRGNEQFF	TGTGCCAGCAGCGTAGCCCCGGACAGGGGGAATGAGCAGTTCTTC
TRBV7-9	TRBJ2-3	NA	NA	CASSLKEDAGSTDTQYF	TGTGCCAGCAGCTTAAAGGAAGACGCGGGATCCACAGATACGCAGTATTTT
TRBV30	TRBJ2-7	TRBD2	NA	CAWGIAGGPYEQYF	TGTGCCTGGGGAATAGCGGGAGGCCCCTACGAGCAGTACTTC
TRBV5-1	TRBJ1-1	NA	few	CASSLGSGMNTEAFF	TGCGCCAGCAGCTTGGGTTCGGGGATGAACACTGAAGCTTTCTTT
TRBV9	TRBJ2-3	NA	once	CASSVLGTGSTDTQYF	TGTGCCAGCAGCGTCTTGGGTACAGGGTCCACAGATACGCAGTATTTT
TRBV7-9	TRBJ1-2	TRBD1	NA	CASSSDREGGYTF	TGTGCCAGCAGCTCGGACAGGGAGGGTGGCTACACCTTC
TRBV4-3	TRBJ2-5	NA	NA	CASSLDPGGTQYF	TGCGCCAGCAGCCTCGACCCAGGAGGTACCCAGTACTTC
TRBV9	TRBJ2-7	NA	NA	CASSVNPFTYEQYF	TGTGCCAGCAGCGTAAACCCGTTCACCTACGAGCAGTACTTC
TRBV14	TRBJ2-1	TRBD2	NA	CASSQFGGRGRDEQFF	TGTGCCAGCAGCCAGTTTGGAGGGAGGGGTAGAGATGAGCAGTTCTTC
TRBV30	TRBJ1-1	NA	NA	CAWKVWGGTEAFF	TGTGCCTGGAAAGTTTGGGGGGGCACTGAAGCTTTCTTT
TRBV7-9	TRBJ2-7	NA	NA	CASSGRPGWIQNYEQYF	TGTGCCAGCAGCGGAAGACCGGGTTGGATCCAGAACTACGAGCAGTACTTC
TRBV30	TRBJ1-2	NA	NA	CAWSRVKHYGYTF	TGTGCCTGGAGCAGGGTGAAGCACTATGGCTACACCTTC
TRBV30	TRBJ2-2	TRBD1	NA	CAWSHGTANTGELFF	TGTGCCTGGAGTCACGGGACAGCCAACACCGGGGAGCTGTTTTTT
TRBV10-3	TRBJ2-2	NA	NA	CAISESREAGTPTGELFF	TGTGCCATCAGTGAGTCACGAGAAGCCGGGACTCCAACCGGGGAGCTGTTTTTT
TRBV4-2	TRBJ1-2	TRBD1	NA	CASSQRGQGAGGFGGYTF	TGTGCCAGCAGCCAAAGGGGACAGGGTGCAGGGGGATTTGGTGGCTACACCTTC
TRBV7-2	TRBJ2-5	NA	NA	CASSLGPSQETQYF	TGTGCCAGCAGCTTAGGTCCCTCGCAAGAGACCCAGTACTTC
TRBV18	TRBJ2-5	TRBD1	NA	CASSRTDRDETQYF	TGTGCCAGCTCCAGGACGGACAGGGATGAGACCCAGTACTTC
TRBV6-5	TRBJ2-7	NA	few	CASSKGRVAYEQYF	TGTGCCAGCTCAAAAGGCAGGGTCGCCTACGAGCAGTACTTC
TRBV6-6	TRBJ1-5	NA	few	CASSTTGPNQPQHF	TGTGCCAGCAGTACTACAGGCCCCAATCAGCCCCAGCATTTT